Listed below are T cell receptor beta chains from one sample, sequenced in a study of shared clonotypes between healthy human individuals. This table comes from immunoSEQ multiplex PCR, and its TCRdb copy is limited to in-frame clones, with some not included. Among around 690,000 clones listed, less than 95% were seen once. Material: memory CD8+ T cells from PBMCs. All receptors come from a man aged 18 to 29 in good health. Some clones in this sample may be carry-over from other donors' samples. Each CDR3 is given with its conserved first and last residue. A D gene is named only where the DNA matches it firmly. Rows give clone size only sometimes, using once, few, many, or a class for an expanded clone.

CDR3nt	CDR3aa	v_gene	j_gene	abundance	d_gene
TGTGCCAGCAGCGTAGGTGGTAGCGGGACTTCGCCAGATACGCAGTATTTT	CASSVGGSGTSPDTQYF	TRBV9	TRBJ2-3	.	TRBD2
TGTGCCAGCAGCCCCCAAGGGGCAAGCGGGAGGGCCCCGACAGATACGCAGTATTTT	CASSPQGASGRAPTDTQYF	TRBV9	TRBJ2-3	once	TRBD2
TGTGCCAGCAGCTTGGACGGGACAAACTTACCCTACAATGAGCAGTTCTTC	CASSLDGTNLPYNEQFF	TRBV5-6	TRBJ2-1	.	.
TGTGCCTGGATGGGCTCCTATAATTCACCCCTCCACTTT	CAWMGSYNSPLHF	TRBV30	TRBJ1-6	many	.
TGTGCCAGCAGTTTACAGCTTACCACAGATACGCAGTATTTT	CASSLQLTTDTQYF	TRBV27	TRBJ2-3	.	.
TGTGCCTACGGGACTAGCGGGGCGAGCTCCTACGAGCAGTACTTC	CAYGTSGASSYEQYF	TRBV30	TRBJ2-7	.	TRBD2
TGTGCCAGCAGCACAACTTCGGGGGCGAGGAGTGAAAAACTGTTTTTT	CASSTTSGARSEKLFF	TRBV7-9	TRBJ1-4	.	.
TGTGCCAGCAGCAAGCCAGATACGCAGTATTTT	CASSKPDTQYF	TRBV21-1	TRBJ2-3	.	.
TGTGCCAGCAGGGGGCAGTTAGATACGCAGTATTTT	CASRGQLDTQYF	TRBV6-5	TRBJ2-3	.	.
TGTGCCAGCAGTATAACAGGGTTTCGGGTCGGTTCACCCCTCCACTTT	CASSITGFRVGSPLHF	TRBV28	TRBJ1-6	.	.
TGCAGCGTTGACCGCCAGGGGCATGGCTACACCTTC	CSVDRQGHGYTF	TRBV29-1	TRBJ1-2	.	.
TGTGCCATCAGTGGGCGGGACAGGCTGGCAGATACGCAGTATTTT	CAISGRDRLADTQYF	TRBV10-3	TRBJ2-3	.	TRBD1
TGTGCCAGCAGCTCCTCCTCCCTGTCGGTCGAGCAGTACTTC	CASSSSSLSVEQYF	TRBV7-9	TRBJ2-7	.	.
TGTGCCAGCAGCATTACCCGGACTAGCGGGAGATATGGGTCCTACAATGAGCAGTTCTTC	CASSITRTSGRYGSYNEQFF	TRBV7-6	TRBJ2-1	.	TRBD2
TGTGCCAGCAGTATGTCCACCGGGACAATTTCCTACGAGCAGTACTTC	CASSMSTGTISYEQYF	TRBV27	TRBJ2-7	.	.
TGTGCCAGCAGTTCCCGCGGGGCGGGACACACTGAAGCTTTCTTT	CASSSRGAGHTEAFF	TRBV28	TRBJ1-1	.	.
TGTGCCAGCAGCGAAAACAGGATCTCTGGGGCCAACGTCCTGACTTTC	CASSENRISGANVLTF	TRBV7-8	TRBJ2-6	.	.
TGTGCCAGCAGTAACCACCGCAATCAGCCCCAGCATTTT	CASSNHRNQPQHF	TRBV28	TRBJ1-5	.	.
TGTGCCAGCGGGCTCACCCGGGACTATAGCACAGATACGCAGTATTTT	CASGLTRDYSTDTQYF	TRBV2	TRBJ2-3	.	TRBD2
TGTGCCAGCAGCCCCCCCGGGACCTACAATGAGCAGTTCTTC	CASSPPGTYNEQFF	TRBV13	TRBJ2-1	.	.
TGTGCCAGCAGTTTTAGCGGGACAGGCACCGGGGAGCTGTTTTTT	CASSFSGTGTGELFF	TRBV27	TRBJ2-2	.	.
TGTGCCAGCAGCTTACCGGGACCTTTAGACGAGCAGTACTTC	CASSLPGPLDEQYF	TRBV5-5	TRBJ2-7	few	.
TGTGCCAGCAGGACAGAGTATGGCTACACCTTC	CASRTEYGYTF	TRBV6-1	TRBJ1-2	.	.
TGTGCCAGCAGCGCGGGACGAGGCCCCTATGGCTACACCTTC	CASSAGRGPYGYTF	TRBV13	TRBJ1-2	.	.
TGTGCCAGCAGGGAGGGGACAGGGTTTTTGTACGAGCAGTACTTC	CASREGTGFLYEQYF	TRBV28	TRBJ2-7	.	TRBD1
TGTGCCAGCTTGTCCGGGGGCTGGGAGCAGTACTTC	CASLSGGWEQYF	TRBV6-5	TRBJ2-7	.	.
TGTGCCAGCAGCTCAACTAGCTATGAGCAGTTCTTC	CASSSTSYEQFF	TRBV7-9	TRBJ2-1	.	.
TGTGCCAGCAGTTACGGGGCGGGCTCTACCTACGAGCAGTACTTC	CASSYGAGSTYEQYF	TRBV6-5	TRBJ2-7	.	.
TGTGCCAGCAGCGGAGGGGGCACTGAAGCTTTCTTT	CASSGGGTEAFF	TRBV5-6	TRBJ1-1	.	.
TGTGCCAGCAGGGCGGTTGGGACAGGGGGCATCCCGGTGGGAGATGGCTACACCTTC	CASRAVGTGGIPVGDGYTF	TRBV28	TRBJ1-2	.	TRBD1
TGTGCCAGCAGCGTAGGTAGATCGATGCACAATGAGCAGTTCTTC	CASSVGRSMHNEQFF	TRBV9	TRBJ2-1	.	.
TGTGCCAGCAGCTTTGGCCCCGGAGGATATGAGCAGTTCTTC	CASSFGPGGYEQFF	TRBV7-3	TRBJ2-1	many	.
TGTGCCAGCAGCTTGGAACCGGACAGTGTCTATGGCTACACCTTC	CASSLEPDSVYGYTF	TRBV5-4	TRBJ1-2	many	.